The following is a T cell receptor (beta chain) sequence with its context. CDR3 length: 14 residues. Germline CDR1 is KGHSH and CDR2 is LQKENI. The V and J ends lost 3 bases and 3 bases respectively, with 12 bases between them. Original processing notes: The assay estimated nucleated cells by amplifying reference gene primers. Measured with immunoSEQ multiplex PCR; TCRdb has only the in-frame clones, and not every one. The V and J calls and the clone size are those of that table, but D and trimming were determined from the DNA. The sample includes around 270,000 clones, about 85% seen only once; the top ten take approximately 3.7%. This sample is drawn from a study of blood T cell repertoires in COVID-19.

The TCR comes from a man aged 60-69 years who had recovered from COVID-19. This chain joins TRBV18 and TRBJ2-7; TRBD1 is a possible D gene (6 bases). Sequencing was performed on peripheral blood. CDR3 DNA sequence: TGTGCCAGCTCACCTGACCGAGGGGGCTACGAGCAGTACTTC. It yields the protein CASSPDRGGYEQYF. Filled out from reference TRBV18 and TRBJ2-7, the complete variable domain reads NAGVMQNPRHLVRRRGQEARLRCSPMKGHSHVYWYRQLPEEGLKFMVYLQKENIIDESGMPKERFSAEFPKEGPSILRIQQVVRGDSAAYFCASSPDRGGYEQYFGPGTRLTVT.